Shown below are 32 T cell receptor beta chains from a single sample sequenced in a study of identical twins. TCRdb re-analysed the 5' RACE reads in MiXCR, keeping a single row per CDR3 protein. The table shows around 670,000 distinct CDR3 sequences, with approximately 6.1% occurring only once. Sequencing used naive T cells sorted from blood. The receptors stem from a young man in good health.

This clonotype was counted ten times or more. CDR3 in DNA: TGTGCCACCAGTGACCCTCTAGCGGGAGTGGGTGAGCAGTTCTTC. This gives the protein CATSDPLAGVGEQFF. V is TRBV24-1 and J is TRBJ2-1, with 10 bases aligning to TRBD2. Germline V lookup: CDR1 KGHDR, CDR2 SFDVKD. V trimming: 4 bases; J trimming: 9 bases; junction bases outside the gene matches: 8. The CDR3 extends over 15 amino acids.

This clonotype turned up a few times. This chain uses TRBV20-1 with TRBJ2-1; 10 nucleotides align to TRBD2. Unmatched junction bases numbered 8, after V lost 4 bases and J lost 5 bases. The CDR3 has 15 residues. The V gene's germline CDR1 is DFQATT and CDR2 SNEGSKA (reference sequence). CDR3: CSANFVAGGHNEQFF. DNA for the CDR3: TGCAGTGCTAACTTTGTAGCGGGAGGCCACAATGAGCAGTTCTTC.

This clonotype was counted at least ten times. The chain carries TRBV5-5 and TRBJ1-6, with 9 positions matching TRBD1. After removal of 5 bases from V and 7 bases from J, the junction contained 10 bases not matched to a gene. CDR1 and CDR2 from the germline V gene are SGHKS and YYEKEE (reference sequence). CDR3 length: 16 residues. CDR3 in amino acids: CASRSPVGTGNSPLHF. The DNA of the CDR3 is TGTGCCAGCAGATCCCCCGTCGGGACAGGGAATTCACCCCTCCACTTT.

This clonotype was seen at least ten times. The chain couples TRBV24-1 to TRBJ2-5, with no clear D. The V end lost 5 bases, the J end lost 7 bases, and 19 bases lay between the germline ends. Per the germline V gene, CDR1 is KGHDR and CDR2 is SFDVKD. The CDR3 is made up of 15 amino acids. The CDR3 reads CATSAPSTGWGTQYF. DNA for the CDR3: TGTGCCACCAGTGCTCCATCTACGGGTTGGGGGACCCAGTACTTC.

V gene TRBV4-3 combines with J gene TRBJ1-2, with D possibly being TRBD1 (5 bases). Trimming stripped 0 bases from V and 2 bases from J, with 10 bases between. CDR1 is LGHNA, CDR2 YSLEER, per germline. The CDR3 has 15 amino acids. CDR3 bases: TGCGCCAGCAGCCAAGATGGGGCAGGGAACTATGGCTACACCTTC. It specifies CASSQDGAGNYGYTF.

This clonotype was picked up many times. The rearrangement links TRBV20-1 to TRBJ1-1; tentative D call: TRBD1 (5 bases). Trimming cost V 1 base and J 0 bases, with 9 bases left between them. The germline V gene has CDR1 DFQATT and CDR2 SNEGSKA (reference sequence). The CDR3 is 14 amino acids. Here the CDR3 reads CSARVGGMNTEAFF. CDR3 nucleotide sequence: TGCAGTGCTAGAGTGGGGGGTATGAACACTGAAGCTTTCTTT.

The genes are TRBV30 and TRBJ2-4; TRBD1 matches at 11 bases. V lost 3 bases to trimming and J lost 1 base; unmatched junction nucleotides: 2. The germline CDR1 and CDR2 sequences are GTSNPN and SVGIG (reference sequence). This CDR3 contains 15 residues. As DNA, the CDR3 is TGTGCCTGGAGGGGGACAGGGGGTGCCAAAAACATTCAGTACTTC. It encodes CAWRGTGGAKNIQYF.

The table lists this clonotype with many counts. The chain has TRBV10-3 and TRBJ1-5; D gene uncertain. From germline, CDR1 is ENHRY and CDR2 SYGVKD. The ends were cut back, 6 bases at V and 7 bases at J, with 13 bases in the middle. The CDR3 spans 13 residues. For the CDR3, the DNA is TGTGCCATCAGCGAGGGCCCTGGGCAGCCCCAGCATTTT. This translates into CAISEGPGQPQHF.

The chain recombines TRBV3-1 with TRBJ1-2; D call uncertain. This CDR3 comprises 15 residues. Germline CDR1 LGHDT, CDR2 YNNKEL (reference sequence). Trimming left V 2 bases short and J 3 bases short, with 13 bases between. This CDR3 is CASSQPGHGYYGYTF. The DNA for the CDR3 is TGTGCCAGCAGCCAACCCGGGCACGGTTACTATGGCTACACCTTC.

The chain recombines TRBV7-8 with TRBJ2-2, with 7 bases that match TRBD1. J gave up 4 bases and V 5 bases, and 7 bases lay outside the gene matches. The CDR3 contains 15 residues. Germline CDR1 reads SGHVS; CDR2 reads FQNEAQ. The CDR3 sequence is CASSDRDLVTGELFF. The CDR3 nucleotides are TGTGCCAGCAGCGACAGGGATCTGGTCACCGGGGAGCTGTTTTTT.

This clonotype showed up many times. The chain carries TRBV25-1 and TRBJ2-1, with 8 nucleotides matching TRBD2. CDR1 is MGHDK and CDR2 is SYGVNS in the germline V gene. The CDR3 is 15 amino acids. The V and J ends lost 4 bases and 4 bases, in that order; junction bases with no gene match: 6. The CDR3 nucleotides are TGTGCCAGCAGTGTCGAGCTAGCGGGTTACAATGAGCAGTTCTTC. Protein sequence: CASSVELAGYNEQFF. Full variable domain (missing parts from reference TRBV25-1 and TRBJ2-1): EADIYQTPRYLVIGTGKKITLECSQTMGHDKMYWYQQDPGMELHLIHYSYGVNSTEKGDLSSESTVSRIRTEHFPLTLESARPSHTSQYLCASSVELAGYNEQFFGPGTRLTVL.

The table lists this clonotype with a few counts. The genes are TRBV10-3 and TRBJ2-3; the D call may be TRBD1 or TRBD2 (6 bases each). The CDR3 is made up of 15 amino acids. Between the trimmed V and J ends, which lost 7 bases and 2 bases, there was a span of 16 bases. Looked up from germline, CDR1 is ENHRY and CDR2 is SYGVKD. The CDR3 reads CAINSMTGATDTQYF. In DNA, the CDR3 is TGTGCCATCAACTCGATGACGGGGGCCACAGATACGCAGTATTTT.

V gene TRBV29-1 combines with J gene TRBJ2-7, with D uncertain. The CDR3 is 11 residues long. CDR1 and CDR2 (germline): SQVTM, ANQGSEA. V shed 5 bases and J shed 3 bases, with 8 bases lying between them. The CDR3: CSVRVDYEQYF. CDR3 DNA sequence: TGCAGCGTTCGGGTCGACTACGAGCAGTACTTC.

This clonotype has only a few counts. V is TRBV9 and J is TRBJ2-1, with D possibly being TRBD2 (6 bases). The CDR3 runs to 15 residues. CDR1 is SGDLS and CDR2 is YYNGEE in the germline V gene. Trimming shortened V by 1 base and J by 10 bases, and 18 bases separated the two germline ends. CDR3 in DNA: TGTGCCAGCAGCGTACCTAGCGCTGGAGACGGGGAGCAGTTCTTC. It codes for CASSVPSAGDGEQFF.

The V gene is TRBV6-2 or TRBV6-3, the J gene TRBJ2-1, with 13 bases that match TRBD2. With V trimmed by 2 bases and J by 3 bases, 4 bases remained unmatched. Germline CDR1 and CDR2: MNHEY and SVGEGT. The CDR3 runs to 17 residues. The CDR3 region is CASSYGLAGANYNEQFF. DNA for the CDR3: TGTGCCAGCAGTTACGGACTAGCGGGAGCCAACTACAATGAGCAGTTCTTC.

This clonotype was detected many times. The rearrangement links TRBV29-1 to TRBJ2-1; 7 positions agree with TRBD2. The CDR3 totals 12 residues. CDR1 is SQVTM and CDR2 is ANQGSEA in the germline V gene. The V and J ends lost 4 bases and 8 bases, in that order; junction bases with no gene match: 5. The CDR3 region has the DNA TGCAGCGTTGGGGGAGGGATAGATGAGCAGTTCTTC. Protein: CSVGGGIDEQFF.

This clonotype was picked up a small number of times. The genes are TRBV6-1 and TRBJ2-1, with 9 bases fitting TRBD1. Trimming at V came to 5 bases and at J to 4 bases, leaving 6 bases not matched to a gene. Germline values: CDR1 MNHNS, CDR2 SASEGT. This CDR3 has 15 amino acids. CDR3 in amino acids: CASSTDRGMYNEQFF. The DNA of the CDR3 is TGTGCCAGCAGTACAGACAGGGGGATGTACAATGAGCAGTTCTTC.

This clonotype has only one observation. V gene TRBV23-1 combines with J gene TRBJ2-7, with TRBD1 matching over 7 bases. TRBV23-1 is annotated as an ORF whose role is uncertain. The CDR3 spans 15 residues. J was trimmed by 3 bases and V by 0 bases; bases with no gene match: 5. CDR3 coding DNA: TGCGCCAGCAGTCAATCAACAGGGGCTATCTACGAGCAGTACTTC. Protein: CASSQSTGAIYEQYF.

In this sample, this clonotype turned up many times. The chain recombines TRBV18 with TRBJ2-1, with D perhaps TRBD2 (6 bases). The CDR3 has 13 amino acids. The germline gives CDR1 KGHSH, CDR2 LQKENI. V was shortened by 5 bases and J by 8 bases, with 13 bases between the two germline ends. The CDR3 sequence: CASSILAQYEQFF. CDR3 nucleotides: TGTGCCAGCTCAATCCTAGCGCAGTATGAGCAGTTCTTC. Variable domain in full (rest from reference TRBV18 and TRBJ2-1): NAGVMQNPRHLVRRRGQEARLRCSPMKGHSHVYWYRQLPEEGLKFMVYLQKENIIDESGMPKERFSAEFPKEGPSILRIQQVVRGDSAAYFCASSILAQYEQFFGPGTRLTVL.

This clonotype turned up a few times. V is TRBV18 and J is TRBJ2-5; a weak D match, TRBD2 (6 bases). This CDR3 comprises 13 residues. V lost 4 bases to trimming and J lost 5 bases, with 11 bases between them. Germline CDR1 is KGHSH and CDR2 is LQKENI. The CDR3 DNA sequence: TGTGCCAGCTCACGGGACTTCAGGGAGACCCAGTACTTC. This encodes CASSRDFRETQYF.

This clonotype was found a few times. This chain joins TRBV6-5 and TRBJ2-1, with TRBD2 matching 9 bases. Germline lookup yields CDR1 MNHEY and CDR2 SVGAGI. This CDR3 is 15 amino acids long. With 2 bases clipped from V and 6 bases from J, the junction kept 5 bases outside the gene matches. In DNA form, the CDR3 reads TGTGCCAGCAGTTACAGGGTTAGCGGGAGCAATGAGCAGTTCTTC. Amino acid sequence: CASSYRVSGSNEQFF.

This clonotype showed up many times. The junction differs from germline at one of its ends, possibly a read error. The chain has TRBV25-1 and TRBJ1-4; D gene unclear. This CDR3 region has 14 residues. CDR1 is MGHDK and CDR2 is SYGVNS in the germline V gene. The CDR3 loop reads CASSEDFFNEELFF. CDR3 DNA sequence: TGTGCCAGCAGCGAGGACTTTTTTAATGAAGAACTGTTTTTT.

This clonotype has ten or more counts. CDR3 sequence (DNA): TGCAGTGCTAGCGCAGGCTATAGCAATCAGCCCCAGCATTTT. It codes for CSASAGYSNQPQHF. The chain employs TRBV20-1 and TRBJ1-5; D is unclear. The V gene lost 3 bases and the J gene lost 0 bases, with 9 bases spanning the gap. Looked up from germline, CDR1 is DFQATT and CDR2 is SNEGSKA (reference sequence). This CDR3 contains 14 residues.

The sample holds many counts of this clonotype. V gene TRBV10-3 combines with J gene TRBJ2-7; 8 bases fit TRBD2. The germline V gene has CDR1 ENHRY and CDR2 SYGVKD. The CDR3 spans 14 residues. V shed 8 bases and J 2 bases; nucleotides not matched to a gene: 8. The CDR3 loop reads CAIGVAGTTYEQYF. The CDR3 nucleotides read TGTGCCATCGGTGTAGCGGGAACTACCTACGAGCAGTACTTC.

V and J are TRBV4-2 and TRBJ2-7; 8 bases are shared with TRBD1. There are 17 residues in the CDR3. Germline-derived CDR1 and CDR2 are LGHNA and YNFKEQ. The V gene end was trimmed by 1 base and the J gene end by 0 bases; junction bases not matched to a gene: 8. Written as DNA, the CDR3 is TGTGCCAGCAGCCAAGGACAGGGGATTACCAGCTCCTACGAGCAGTACGTC. This sequence encodes CASSQGQGITSSYEQYV.

The rearrangement links TRBV27 to TRBJ1-2; 7 bases line up with TRBD1. Per the germline V gene, CDR1 is MNHEY and CDR2 is SMNVEV (reference sequence). This CDR3 region has 16 residues. With V trimmed by 0 bases and J by 8 bases, 12 bases remained unmatched. CDR3 DNA sequence: TGTGCCAGCAGTTTATCGACGACAGGGCTAACGGGAGGCTACACCTTC. This translates into CASSLSTTGLTGGYTF.

On this clonotype: Since a much larger clone is just one base distant, this may be a read error. This chain links TRBV12-3 or TRBV12-4 with TRBJ2-2; D is perhaps TRBD1 or TRBD2 (5 bases each). This CDR3 is 15 amino acids long. CDR3 DNA: TGTGCCAGCACCCAAACGGGGCGTCGCACCGGGGAGCTGTATTTT. It translates to CASTQTGRRTGELYF.

Many counts were recorded for this clonotype. The chain employs TRBV10-3 and TRBJ2-1; the D is unclear. CDR3 size: 14 residues. Germline CDR1 ENHRY, CDR2 SYGVKD. V lost 10 bases, J lost 5 bases, and 18 bases lay in between. The CDR3 DNA sequence: TGTGCCACCAGAGTAGGGCTGACCCACAATGAGCAGTTCTTC. The encoded protein is CATRVGLTHNEQFF.

This clonotype turned up a few times. This sequence joins TRBV6-6 and TRBJ1-1; D unresolved. Trimming took off 4 bases at V and 2 bases at J, with 8 bases between the two ends. Germline assignment: CDR1 MNHNY and CDR2 SVGAGI (reference sequence). CDR3 length equals 13 residues. The CDR3 DNA reads as TGTGCCAGCAGTTGGGAAGACAACACTGAAGCTTTCTTT. Amino acids: CASSWEDNTEAFF.

This clonotype occurred a few times. This chain connects TRBV29-1 to TRBJ1-2, with D uncertain. The CDR3 spans 11 residues. Germline CDR1 and CDR2: SQVTM and ANQGSEA. Trimming removed 7 bases at V and 6 bases at J, with 12 bases between. CDR3 sequence: CSAPGPHGYTF. Written as DNA, the CDR3 is TGCAGCGCCCCAGGCCCGCATGGCTACACCTTC. The full variable domain, its missing parts supplied by reference TRBV29-1 and TRBJ1-2, is SAVISQKPSRDICQRGTSLTIQCQVDSQVTMMFWYRQQPGQSLTLIATANQGSEATYESGFVIDKFPISRPNLTFSTLTVSNMSPEDSSIYLCSAPGPHGYTFGSGTRLTVV.

The sample holds a few counts of this clonotype. The gene calls are TRBV20-1 and TRBJ2-5, with 7 bases fitting TRBD2. V trimming: 6 bases; J trimming: 0 bases; junction bases outside the gene matches: 10. Germline-derived CDR1 and CDR2 are DFQATT and SNEGSKA (reference sequence). The CDR3 contains 15 residues. CDR3 bases: TGCAGTGCATACTTCGGACTAGAGAACCAAGAGACCCAGTACTTC. It translates to CSAYFGLENQETQYF.

This clonotype has at least ten counts. The CDR3 is CASSRRGPPSGYTF. The CDR3 DNA reads as TGTGCCAGCAGTCGCAGGGGGCCACCCAGTGGCTACACCTTC. The genes are TRBV12-3 or TRBV12-4 and TRBJ1-2, with TRBD1 matching 8 bases. This CDR3 has 14 residues. J was trimmed by 7 bases and V by 5 bases; bases with no gene match: 9.